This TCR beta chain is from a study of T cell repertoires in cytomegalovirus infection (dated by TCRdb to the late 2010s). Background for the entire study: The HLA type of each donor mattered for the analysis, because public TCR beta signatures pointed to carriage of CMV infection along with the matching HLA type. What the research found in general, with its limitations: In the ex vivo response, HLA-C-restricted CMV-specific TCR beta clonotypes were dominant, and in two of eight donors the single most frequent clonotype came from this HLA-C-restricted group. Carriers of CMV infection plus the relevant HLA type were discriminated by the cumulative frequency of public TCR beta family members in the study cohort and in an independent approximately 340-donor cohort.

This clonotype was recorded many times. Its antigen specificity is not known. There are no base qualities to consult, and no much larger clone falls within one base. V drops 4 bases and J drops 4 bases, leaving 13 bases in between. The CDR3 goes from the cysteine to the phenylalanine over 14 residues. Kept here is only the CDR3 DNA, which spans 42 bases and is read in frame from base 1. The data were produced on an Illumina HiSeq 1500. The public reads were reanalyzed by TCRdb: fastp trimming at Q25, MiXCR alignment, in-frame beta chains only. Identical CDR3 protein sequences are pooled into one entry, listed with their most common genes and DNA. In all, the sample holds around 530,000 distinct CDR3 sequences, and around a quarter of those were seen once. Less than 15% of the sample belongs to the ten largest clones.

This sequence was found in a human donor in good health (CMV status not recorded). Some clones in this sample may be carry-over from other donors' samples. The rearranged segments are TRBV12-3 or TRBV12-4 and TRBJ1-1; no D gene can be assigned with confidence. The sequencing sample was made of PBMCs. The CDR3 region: CASSSPWRGTEAFF. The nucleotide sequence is TGTGCCAGCAGTTCACCATGGAGAGGCACTGAAGCTTTCTTT.